Listed below are T cell receptor beta chains from one sample, sequenced in a study of T-cell reconstitution after alpha-beta-depleted transplantation in children. Each CDR3 protein gets one entry after TCRdb re-called the PCR reads with MiXCR. The sample yields 95,000 to 150,000 distinct CDR3 sequences, 20% to 25% seen once. The sample in question was PBMCs, mostly from graft donor cells, obtained 180 days after TCRalphabeta/CD19-depleted stem cell transplant. These receptors were obtained from a male patient aged 2-9 years who had a stem cell transplant for chronic granulomatous disease, so the T cells may come from the graft donor. The CDR3 runs from the conserved cysteine through the conserved F or W. Each record gives: V gene, J gene, clone size, D gene, CDR3 length, CDR3 DNA, CDR3 protein. D genes are given only for firm matches. The size field is filled for only some rows; it gives once, few, many or a size class.

TRBV29-1	TRBJ2-7	-	-	14	TGCAGCGTTGTTCCCCACAGGAGCTCCTACGAGCAGTACTTC	CSVVPHRSSYEQYF
TRBV12-3/TRBV12-4	TRBJ1-4	-	TRBD1	13	TGTGCCAGCCGAGAACAGGGGGTAAAAAAACTGTTTTTT	CASREQGVKKLFF
TRBV29-1	TRBJ2-1	-	TRBD2	16	TGCAGCGCCAAACTCGTAGCGGGAGGGCTCGGCAATGAGCAGTTCTTC	CSAKLVAGGLGNEQFF
TRBV6-2/TRBV6-3	TRBJ2-2	-	-	15	TGTGCCAGCAGCCCGGGACGGCGTATCACCGGGGAGCTGTTTTTT	CASSPGRRITGELFF
TRBV20-1	TRBJ2-3	few	TRBD2	14	TGCAGTGCTAATAGCGGGAGGAGCACAGATACGCAGTATTTT	CSANSGRSTDTQYF
TRBV29-1	TRBJ1-1	-	-	15	TGCAGCTCGTCGGGGGATAACAGAGAATACACTGAAGCTTTCTTT	CSSSGDNREYTEAFF
TRBV12-3/TRBV12-4	TRBJ1-4	few	TRBD1	14	TGTGCCAGCAGTCTGGGACAGGGCACGGAAAAACTGTTTTTT	CASSLGQGTEKLFF
TRBV29-1	TRBJ2-3	many	-	10	TGCAGCGCCACCGCGGGGTCGCAGTATTTT	CSATAGSQYF
TRBV12-3/TRBV12-4	TRBJ2-5	-	-	12	TGTGCCAGCAGTTTAGCGAAGGAGACCCAGTACTTC	CASSLAKETQYF
TRBV11-2	TRBJ2-1	few	-	18	TGTGCCAGCAGCTTCTATGGGGGCGCCGCGTCCTTCCTCAATGAGCAGTTCTTC	CASSFYGGAASFLNEQFF
TRBV6-1	TRBJ1-6	many	TRBD1	16	TGTGCCAGCAGAGATAGGACAGGGGGCTGGAATTCACCCCTCCACTTT	CASRDRTGGWNSPLHF
TRBV5-6	TRBJ2-3	-	-	15	TGTGCCAGCAGCCGCGGGTGGGCTAGCGAAGATACGCAGTATTTT	CASSRGWASEDTQYF
TRBV20-1	TRBJ2-3	-	-	11	TGCAGTGCTACCCTTCAGGATACGCAGTATTTT	CSATLQDTQYF
TRBV12-3/TRBV12-4	TRBJ2-2	many	TRBD2	16	TGTGCCAGCAGCCTTCAGCTAGCGGCCTCCACCGGGGAGCTGTTTTTT	CASSLQLAASTGELFF
TRBV6-5	TRBJ2-1	many	TRBD1	14	TGTGCCAGCAGTATGTACAGGGGCGGCAATGAGCAGTTCTTC	CASSMYRGGNEQFF
TRBV5-1	TRBJ2-7	-	TRBD1	14	TGCGCCAGCAGCAGGGACAGGGGTCACTACGAGCAGTACTTC	CASSRDRGHYEQYF
TRBV29-1	TRBJ1-5	few	-	13	TGCAGCGTTGAGGTTTATAGCAATCAGCCCCAGCATTTT	CSVEVYSNQPQHF
TRBV20-1	TRBJ2-1	once	-	11	TGCAGTGCTAGAGATCTGTGGGAGCAGTTCTTC	CSARDLWEQFF
TRBV20-1	TRBJ2-3	many	TRBD2	14	TGCAGTGCCTCAGAGGGGACTACTACAGATACGCAGTATTTT	CSASEGTTTDTQYF
TRBV12-3/TRBV12-4	TRBJ1-6	many	-	15	TGTGCCAGCACCGAAAGGTCAGGGCTTGGATCACCCCTCCACTTT	CASTERSGLGSPLHF
TRBV12-3/TRBV12-4	TRBJ1-6	few	-	15	TGTGCCAGCAGTTTAGATCGGGTTCATAATTCACCCCTCCACTTT	CASSLDRVHNSPLHF
TRBV6-1	TRBJ2-5	many	TRBD1	14	TGTGCCAGCAGTCAAACAGGGGTGCAAGAGACCCAGTACTTC	CASSQTGVQETQYF
TRBV20-1	TRBJ2-2	many	-	13	TGCAGTGCTAGGGCTAGGGCCACCGGGGAGCTGTTTTTT	CSARARATGELFF
TRBV5-1	TRBJ2-1	-	-	14	TGTGCCATCAGCCCCGGGCTGCTCAACAATGAGCAGTTCTTC	CAISPGLLNNEQFF
TRBV5-1	TRBJ1-2	many	-	12	TGCGCCAGCAGTTCCGACAGCTATGGCTACACCTTC	CASSSDSYGYTF
TRBV20-1	TRBJ2-4	-	TRBD2	13	TGCAGTGCCCCTATCCAGGGAGGGAACATTCAGTACTTC	CSAPIQGGNIQYF
TRBV5-1	TRBJ2-1	-	-	14	TGCGCCAGCAGCTTGGATCTGGTTAGCAATGAGCAGTTCTTC	CASSLDLVSNEQFF
TRBV10-3	TRBJ2-5	once	-	12	TGTGCCATCAGTGAGTTCCAAGAGACCCAGTACTTC	CAISEFQETQYF
TRBV7-9	TRBJ2-1	few	TRBD2	16	TGTGCCAGCAGCTTACAGACTAGCGGGAGTAGGAATGAGCAGTTCTTC	CASSLQTSGSRNEQFF
TRBV20-1	TRBJ1-1	few	-	13	TGCAGTGCTAGAACCCCAGGTCCCACTGAAGCTTTCTTT	CSARTPGPTEAFF
TRBV6-4	TRBJ2-2	many	-	19	TGTGCCAGCAGCAAGGTCCGTCAGGGGTTGAGGGTTAACACCGGGGAGCTGTTTTTT	CASSKVRQGLRVNTGELFF
TRBV4-3	TRBJ2-7	-	-	14	TGCGCCAGCAGTCGGTCGTTGGCGGGTGTCGAGCAGTACTTC	CASSRSLAGVEQYF
TRBV5-6	TRBJ1-1	-	-	14	TGTGCCAGCAGCTTGGGGCTCTGGGACACTGAAGCTTTCTTT	CASSLGLWDTEAFF
TRBV20-1	TRBJ2-1	many	TRBD2	14	TGCAGTGCTAGAGGAGCGGGAGGGCCCAATGAGCAGTTCTTC	CSARGAGGPNEQFF
TRBV4-1	TRBJ2-1	-	-	17	TGCGCCAGCAGCCACCCCCCGTGGACAGACTCCTACAATGAGCAGTTCTTC	CASSHPPWTDSYNEQFF
TRBV2	TRBJ2-1	-	-	12	TGTGCCAGCAGTGAAAGTTACAATGAGCAGTTCTTC	CASSESYNEQFF
TRBV20-1	TRBJ2-7	-	-	15	TGCAGTGCTAGAAACTTTGACGGGGTCTCCTACGAGCAGTACTTC	CSARNFDGVSYEQYF
TRBV12-5	TRBJ2-2	many	TRBD1	14	TGTGCTAGTGGATGGACAGGGGGGATCGGGGAGCTGTTTTTT	CASGWTGGIGELFF
TRBV19	TRBJ1-5	-	-	15	TGTGCCAGTAGTATAATGTCGACAGCCAATCAGCCCCAGCATTTT	CASSIMSTANQPQHF
TRBV12-3/TRBV12-4	TRBJ2-7	-	-	19	TGTGCCTTCTCCCTGGGGGGGCCAGGGCGCCGGGGACCATCCTACGAGCAGTACTTC	CAFSLGGPGRRGPSYEQYF
TRBV12-3/TRBV12-4	TRBJ2-7	many	-	13	TGTGCCAGCAGTATAAGACTAGTCGGGGAGCAGTACTTC	CASSIRLVGEQYF
TRBV27	TRBJ2-5	many	-	15	TGTGCCAGCACTTACGGGATGGAGGACCAAGAGACCCAGTACTTC	CASTYGMEDQETQYF
TRBV13	TRBJ2-5	many	TRBD2	15	TGTGCCAGCAGCGCCGGACTAGACATAAAGGAGACCCAGTACTTC	CASSAGLDIKETQYF
TRBV9	TRBJ1-1	many	TRBD1	15	TGTGCCAGCAGTCGGGACGGCAGGGGGGGCACTGAAGCTTTCTTT	CASSRDGRGGTEAFF
TRBV5-1	TRBJ2-7	few	-	13	TGCGCCAGCAGCATCGACAAGATCCACGAGCAGTACTTC	CASSIDKIHEQYF
TRBV20-1	TRBJ2-1	-	-	15	TGCAGTGCTAGAGATCTCGGGACGGCCTACAATGAGCAGTTCTTC	CSARDLGTAYNEQFF
TRBV20-1	TRBJ2-1	many	-	11	TGCAGTGCCCCGCTGTGGAATGAGCAGTTCTTC	CSAPLWNEQFF
TRBV28	TRBJ2-7	-	-	13	TGTGCCAGCAGAGCAGACCCACGACTCGAGCAGTACTTC	CASRADPRLEQYF
TRBV13	TRBJ2-7	many	-	15	TGTGCCAGCAGCCCTATGTCGGGAACCTCCTACGAGCAGTACTTC	CASSPMSGTSYEQYF